The rows below give T cell receptor beta chains drawn from one sample of a study of spatial heterogeneity in lung cancer. TCRdb re-called the 5' RACE reads with MiXCR, one entry per CDR3 protein. Of 30,000 or so distinct CDR3 sequences in the sample, 7.5% to 9.5% are singletons; the top ten hold around 34%. Sequenced material: PBMCs, taken at surgery. Receptor source: a female donor with early-stage non-small cell lung cancer. CDR3s include the opening cysteine and the closing phenylalanine or tryptophan. D genes are given only for firm matches. A row's size may be missing; if present it is once, few, many or a size class.

12,TRBJ2-3,TRBV29-1,NA,many,CSVSGVADTQYF,TGCAGCGTTTCAGGGGTAGCAGATACGCAGTATTTT
13,TRBJ1-1,TRBV6-5,NA,many,CASSWLRGSEAFF,TGTGCCAGCAGTTGGCTTAGAGGCAGTGAAGCTTTCTTT
14,TRBJ2-7,TRBV7-2,NA,many,CASSAVGGTYEQYF,TGTGCCAGCAGCGCTGTTGGGGGAACCTACGAGCAGTACTTC
13,TRBJ1-5,TRBV2,NA,NA,CASTAGDNQPQHF,TGTGCCAGCACGGCAGGGGACAATCAGCCCCAGCATTTT
12,TRBJ2-5,TRBV30,NA,few,CAWSALGETQYF,TGTGCCTGGAGTGCCCTGGGGGAGACCCAGTACTTC
13,TRBJ2-3,TRBV7-2,NA,many,CASSLQGTDTQYF,TGTGCCAGCAGCTTACAGGGCACAGATACGCAGTATTTT
11,TRBJ2-2,TRBV30,NA,many,CASTGFGELFF,TGTGCCTCCACAGGGTTCGGGGAGCTGTTTTTT
14,TRBJ2-2,TRBV6-1,NA,few,CASCERVNTGELFF,TGTGCCAGCTGCGAGCGGGTGAACACCGGGGAGCTGTTTTTT
12,TRBJ1-4,TRBV18,NA,many,CASSPFKEKLFF,TGTGCCAGCTCACCATTCAAGGAAAAACTGTTTTTT
16,TRBJ2-2,TRBV12-3/TRBV12-4,TRBD1,NA,CASSQDRVRNTGELFF,TGTGCCAGCAGCCAAGACAGGGTCAGGAACACCGGGGAGCTGTTTTTT
14,TRBJ1-1,TRBV10-3,TRBD1,many,CAIRQQGTNTEAFF,TGTGCCATCAGACAACAGGGGACGAACACTGAAGCTTTCTTT
18,TRBJ2-4,TRBV28,TRBD2,NA,CASSLAAGGMLAKNIQYF,TGTGCCAGCAGTTTAGCGGCGGGAGGGATGCTAGCCAAAAACATTCAGTACTTC
12,TRBJ2-3,TRBV11-2,NA,few,CASSSRWHTQYF,TGTGCCAGCAGCTCGAGGTGGCATACGCAGTATTTT
13,TRBJ1-4,TRBV12-3/TRBV12-4,TRBD1,NA,CASSLRQGEKLFF,TGTGCCAGCAGCCTCAGACAGGGTGAAAAACTGTTTTTT
16,TRBJ1-3,TRBV6-5,NA,NA,CASSYSGPSTGNTIYF,TGTGCCAGCAGTTACTCAGGCCCATCCACTGGAAACACCATATATTTT
14,TRBJ2-1,TRBV28,TRBD1,many,CASSFRRQGNEQFF,TGTGCCAGCAGTTTCCGGCGACAGGGCAATGAGCAGTTCTTC
14,TRBJ2-1,TRBV19,NA,many,CASSPGSSYNEQFF,TGTGCCAGTAGTCCGGGGAGCTCCTACAATGAGCAGTTCTTC
14,TRBJ2-1,TRBV4-2,NA,many,CASSQASSYNEQFF,TGTGCCAGCAGCCAGGCCTCCTCCTACAATGAGCAGTTCTTC
14,TRBJ1-5,TRBV12-3/TRBV12-4,TRBD1,few,CASRGGQGGQPQHF,TGTGCCAGCAGGGGAGGACAGGGGGGTCAGCCCCAGCATTTT
15,TRBJ2-3,TRBV19,TRBD2,few,CASSVTSGSIDTQYF,TGTGCCAGTAGTGTTACTAGCGGGAGTATAGATACGCAGTATTTT
12,TRBJ2-5,TRBV19,NA,NA,CASSIIGETQYF,TGTGCCAGTAGTATTATAGGGGAGACCCAGTACTTC
13,TRBJ2-6,TRBV28,NA,NA,CASSPLGANVLTF,TGTGCCAGCAGCCCTTTGGGGGCCAACGTCCTGACTTTC
13,TRBJ1-5,TRBV12-3/TRBV12-4,NA,few,CASRGREGQPQHF,TGTGCCAGCAGGGGCAGGGAAGGTCAGCCCCAGCATTTT
14,TRBJ2-5,TRBV19,NA,many,CASSITGVQETQYF,TGTGCCAGTAGTATCACGGGAGTCCAAGAGACCCAGTACTTC
16,TRBJ1-3,TRBV18,NA,many,CASSLGTRRSGNTIYF,TGTGCCAGCTCCCTTGGGACCCGGCGGTCTGGAAACACCATATATTTT
14,TRBJ2-7,TRBV28,NA,few,CASSTPRGTYEQYF,TGTGCCAGCAGCACCCCTCGAGGAACCTACGAGCAGTACTTC
12,TRBJ1-5,TRBV20-1,NA,few,CSAAGVFKPQHF,TGCAGTGCGGCAGGGGTTTTTAAGCCCCAGCATTTT
15,TRBJ2-1,TRBV2,TRBD1,NA,CASSEGQGPYNEQFF,TGTGCCAGCAGTGAGGGACAGGGTCCTTACAATGAGCAGTTCTTC
15,TRBJ2-7,TRBV5-1,TRBD2,NA,CASSRARLAGSEQYF,TGCGCCAGCAGCCGGGCGCGACTAGCGGGGAGCGAGCAGTACTTC
13,TRBJ1-2,TRBV7-9,TRBD1,few,CASSGQGTYGYTF,TGTGCCAGCAGCGGACAGGGGACCTATGGCTACACCTTC
12,TRBJ2-1,TRBV10-3,TRBD1,many,CAVRGTGNEQFF,TGTGCCGTCAGAGGGACAGGCAATGAGCAGTTCTTC
13,TRBJ1-1,TRBV24-1,NA,NA,CATSSTQNTEAFF,TGTGCCACCAGTTCTACACAGAACACTGAAGCTTTCTTT
15,TRBJ2-7,TRBV12-3/TRBV12-4,NA,many,CASSFGGAKIHEQYF,TGTGCCAGCAGTTTTGGGGGGGCGAAGATTCACGAGCAGTACTTC
15,TRBJ1-2,TRBV11-2,NA,many,CASSPRSGDDYGYTF,TGTGCCAGCAGCCCCCGGTCAGGGGATGACTATGGCTACACCTTC
13,TRBJ2-7,TRBV19,NA,many,CASSSPPKYEQYF,TGTGCCAGTAGTTCACCCCCGAAATACGAGCAGTACTTC
16,TRBJ1-1,TRBV7-9,NA,many,CASSLLRPGGHTEAFF,TGTGCCAGCAGCCTACTCCGACCCGGGGGCCACACTGAAGCTTTCTTT
16,TRBJ2-3,TRBV10-3,NA,many,CAISESAEVGADTQYF,TGTGCCATCAGTGAGTCGGCGGAAGTGGGAGCAGATACGCAGTATTTT
13,TRBJ2-4,TRBV30,TRBD2,many,CAWSGRDKNIQYF,TGTGCCTGGAGCGGGAGGGACAAAAACATTCAGTACTTC
17,TRBJ1-1,TRBV5-1,TRBD1,NA,CASSLTRIRQGGTEAFF,TGCGCCAGCAGCTTGACCCGAATAAGACAGGGAGGGACTGAAGCTTTCTTT
16,TRBJ2-1,TRBV25-1,TRBD2,NA,CASSTPSGRARNEQFF,TGTGCCAGCAGTACTCCCAGCGGGAGGGCGCGGAATGAGCAGTTCTTC